The subject of this entry is one TCR beta chain. Original methodology: Cell counts per sample came from amplifying reference gene primers. Assay: immunoSEQ multiplex PCR; the TCRdb copy retains only in-frame clones and omits some. D and trimming come from the DNA, and the V and J calls and clone size come from that table. The top ten clones hold under 3% of a sample with some 320,000 clones, over 85% of them seen once. The age range of participants was about 18 to 95 years, with residence in approximately 25 US areas. Cohorts were based on clinical histories the participants reported. This entry comes from a study of blood T cell repertoires in COVID-19. Across the study: Spain, Italy and the United States supplied samples that represented acute and convalescent COVID-19.

V shed 3 bases and J shed 7 bases, with 16 bases lying between them. The CDR3 spans 16 residues. Germline V gene data show CDR1 as MNHNS and CDR2 as SASEGT. The receptor's source is a woman aged 45-59 years who had been exposed to COVID-19. The gene calls are TRBV6-1 and TRBJ1-6; tentative D call: TRBD1 (5 bases). The sequencing sample was made of PBMCs or T cells enriched from blood (not recorded which). The CDR3 nucleotides read TGTGCCAGCAGTGACGATACAGGCCTTCGAAATTCACCCCTCCACTTT. Amino acids: CASSDDTGLRNSPLHF.